This T cell receptor beta chain was sequenced during a study of early T cells in non-severe SARS-CoV-2 infection. Across the whole study: The study sequenced bulk RNA from unsorted whole blood, with chains unpaired.

Individual cDNA molecules were tagged with unique molecular identifiers. A single record per CDR3 protein comes from TCRdb applying MiXCR to the 5' RACE reads. The sample yields about 67,000 distinct CDR3 sequences, around 10% seen once. This clonotype was observed a handful of times. Deletions cut 3 bases from V and 8 bases from J, with 22 bases between. CDR3 length equals 16 residues. The TCR originated in an adult who was a healthcare worker with PCR-confirmed SARS-CoV-2 infection or an uninfected control (not recorded which). Source material: whole blood. This chain connects TRBV12-3 or TRBV12-4 to TRBJ1-2; possibly TRBD1 for D (6 bases). The CDR3 spells CASSFEQGNYLLGYTF. The CDR3 DNA reads as TGTGCCAGCAGTTTTGAACAGGGAAATTATCTTCTAGGCTACACCTTC.